This TCR beta chain was sequenced in a study of blood T cell repertoires in COVID-19. V was cut by 8 bases and J by 11 bases, with 22 bases left in between. CDR1 and CDR2 from the germline V gene are SNHLY and FYNNEI. The CDR3 is made up of 14 amino acids. The table came from immunoSEQ multiplex PCR; TCRdb's copy has only in-frame clones and leaves some out. The sample holds roughly 100,000 clones; roughly 80% are singletons and the top ten take approximately 3.3%. The material sequenced was peripheral blood. V is TRBV2 and J is TRBJ1-5; D is undetermined. The TCR comes from a woman of 80 years or more with active or convalescent COVID-19. The CDR3 DNA reads TGTGCCAGCGAGGATGGACGGGGAAGTACGACCCAGCATTTT. Protein: CASEDGRGSTTQHF.